Each of the 26 T cell receptor beta chains below was sequenced from the same sample in a study of OX40 agonist ivuxolimab in advanced cancers. Profiled with immunoSEQ multiplex PCR; TCRdb holds only in-frame clones, not every one. The data contain about 20,000 clones, over 75% of them singletons. The specimen was CD4+ or CD8+ T cells sorted from blood, collected in a trial of the OX40 agonist ivuxolimab. The receptors shown here come from an adult with an advanced solid tumor such as melanoma, head and neck, liver or kidney cancer.

V usage is TRBV7-6 and J usage is TRBJ2-1; no clear D. The germline V and J ends were trimmed by 2 bases and 4 bases, with 15 bases remaining between them. Germline CDR1 is SGHVS and CDR2 is FNYEAQ. The CDR3 is made up of 16 amino acids. In DNA form, the CDR3 reads TGTGCCAGCAGCTTAAGTCAGAATCCCCCTTACAATGAGCAGTTCTTC. Protein product: CASSLSQNPPYNEQFF.

A few counts support this clone. This sequence joins TRBV27 and TRBJ1-1, with D unclear. The V and J ends lost 6 bases and 1 base respectively, with 9 bases between them. This CDR3 contains 13 residues. Germline lookup yields CDR1 MNHEY and CDR2 SMNVEV (reference sequence). The DNA of the CDR3 is TGTGCCAGCAGGTTGCGGGAGAACACTGAAGCTTTCTTT. Protein: CASRLRENTEAFF.

The V call is TRBV7-8, the J call TRBJ2-7; possibly TRBD2 for D (6 bases). V dropped 0 bases and J dropped 5 bases, with 17 bases sitting between them. In germline, CDR1 is SGHVS, CDR2 FQNEAQ. CDR3 length equals 16 residues. The DNA for the CDR3 is TGTGCCAGCAGCTTAGCGATCGGGGGATGGGTCCACGAGCAGTACTTC. Its protein is CASSLAIGGWVHEQYF.

V is TRBV27 and J is TRBJ1-1; weak D call: TRBD1 (6 bases). With 5 bases removed from V and 0 bases from J, the gap between germline ends came to 16 bases. The CDR3 covers 16 residues. Germline V gene sequence: CDR1 MNHEY, CDR2 SMNVEV (reference sequence). CDR3 protein: CASSRDINNMNTEAFF. In nucleotides, the CDR3 is TGTGCCAGCAGTCGGGACATCAACAATATGAACACTGAAGCTTTCTTT.

The rearrangement joins TRBV7-9 to TRBJ1-5; D remains ambiguous. V was clipped by 1 base and J by 2 bases, with 6 bases between them. CDR3 length: 14 amino acids. From germline, CDR1 is SEHNR and CDR2 FQNEAQ (reference sequence). In DNA, the CDR3 is TGTGCCAGCAGCTTAGTTGGTGGCAATCAGCCCCAGCATTTT. It specifies CASSLVGGNQPQHF.

This clone was counted a single time. CDR3 in amino acids: CASSLGGVNSPLHF. As DNA, the CDR3 is TGTGCCAGCAGTTTAGGGGGGGTGAATTCACCCCTCCACTTT. J is TRBJ1-6 and V is TRBV27; possible D gene TRBD1, 5 bases. The CDR3 length is 14 residues. V was pared by 2 bases and J by 7 bases, with 9 bases between. CDR1 is MNHEY and CDR2 is SMNVEV in the germline V gene (reference sequence).

The gene calls are TRBV9 and TRBJ2-2; TRBD2 matches at 8 bases. V dropped 5 bases and J dropped 0; count of bases not matched to a gene: 3. The germline V gene has CDR1 SGDLS and CDR2 YYNGEE. This CDR3 comprises 15 residues. The CDR3 region is CASSTSGSNTGELFF. As DNA, the CDR3 is TGTGCCAGCAGTACTAGCGGCTCGAACACCGGGGAGCTGTTTTTT. Together with reference TRBV9 and TRBJ2-2, the CDR3 gives the full variable domain: DSGVTQTPKHLITATGQRVTLRCSPRSGDLSVYWYQQSLDQGLQFLIQYYNGEERAKGNILERFSAQQFPDLHSELNLSSLELGDSALYFCASSTSGSNTGELFFGEGSRLTVL.

The chain joins TRBV20-1 to TRBJ1-1, with TRBD1 matching over 7 bases. The CDR3 sequence is 11 residues long. V lost 3 bases, J lost 10 bases, and 5 bases stayed unmatched. The V gene's germline CDR1 is DFQATT and CDR2 SNEGSKA (reference sequence). CDR3 nucleotides: TGCAGTGCTAGGTCGCCAGGGGGAGCTTTCTTT. Its protein product is CSARSPGGAFF.

The rearrangement links TRBV7-9 to TRBJ1-2; D might be TRBD1 (5 bases). This CDR3 comprises 16 residues. Germline V gene data show CDR1 as SEHNR and CDR2 as FQNEAQ (reference sequence). V gave up 8 bases and J gave up 3 bases, with 22 bases separating them. The CDR3 DNA reads TGTGCCAGCGGCCCTCAACTCAGCCGGGGCGACTATGGCTACACCTTC. Amino acids: CASGPQLSRGDYGYTF. The whole variable domain, filled in from reference TRBV7-9 and TRBJ1-2, reads DTGVSQNPRHKITKRGQNVTFRCDPISEHNRLYWYRQTLGQGPEFLTYFQNEAQLEKSRLLSDRFSAERPKGSFSTLEIQRTEQGDSAMYLCASGPQLSRGDYGYTFGSGTRLTVV.

The rearrangement uses TRBV27 and TRBJ2-4, with D maybe TRBD1 (6 bases). V was shortened by 5 bases and J by 0 bases, with 11 bases between the two germline ends. CDR1 and CDR2 from the germline V gene are MNHEY and SMNVEV (reference sequence). The CDR3 is made up of 15 amino acids. Here the CDR3 reads CASSKNRVAKNIQYF. DNA of the CDR3: TGTGCCAGCAGTAAAAACAGGGTAGCCAAAAACATTCAGTACTTC.

The J gene is TRBJ1-1, the V gene TRBV7-9, with D unresolved. The germline CDR1 and CDR2 sequences are SEHNR and FQNEAQ (reference sequence). Trimming shortened V by 1 base and J by 5 bases, and 8 bases separated the two germline ends. The CDR3 consists of 13 residues. The CDR3 coding sequence is TGTGCCAGCAGCTTAGGGTATGGAACTGAAGCTTTCTTT. Translating gives CASSLGYGTEAFF.

There are a few counts of this clone. V and J are TRBV7-9 and TRBJ2-7, with 7 positions matching TRBD1. Per the germline V gene, CDR1 is SEHNR and CDR2 is FQNEAQ (reference sequence). J lost 2 bases, V lost 1 base, and 2 bases had no gene match. The CDR3 has 14 residues. The CDR3 region is CASSLETGPYEQYF. The DNA for the CDR3 is TGTGCCAGCAGCTTAGAGACAGGGCCCTACGAGCAGTACTTC.

This chain links TRBV30 with TRBJ1-1; D possibly corresponds to TRBD1 (6 bases). The V gene lost 0 bases and the J gene lost 2 bases, with 13 bases spanning the gap. Germline V CDR1 and CDR2: GTSNPN, SVGIG (reference sequence). The CDR3 is made up of 15 amino acids. As DNA, the CDR3 is TGTGCCTGGAGTGTACGAGGGGGAGGAAACACTGAAGCTTTCTTT. Encoded protein: CAWSVRGGGNTEAFF. Supplemented by reference TRBV30 and TRBJ1-1, the full variable domain reads SQTIHQWPATLVQPVGSPLSLECTVEGTSNPNLYWYRQAAGRGLQLLFYSVGIGQISSEVPQNLSASRPQDRQFILSSKKLLLSDSGFYLCAWSVRGGGNTEAFFGQGTRLTVV.

This clone was seen once. This sequence joins TRBV7-9 and TRBJ2-5; TRBD2 is a possible D gene (6 bases). The CDR3 has 16 amino acids. CDR1 is SEHNR and CDR2 is FQNEAQ in the germline V gene (reference sequence). Trimming cost V 3 bases and J 7 bases, with 21 bases left between them. The CDR3 coding sequence is TGTGCCAGCAGCTTGGGCCCCGGGGGTGAGCTAAGGACCCAGTACTTC. It encodes CASSLGPGGELRTQYF.

The chain is built from TRBV6-6 and TRBJ2-7; TRBD2 agrees at 11 bases. CDR1 and CDR2 (germline): MNHNY, SVGAGI (reference sequence). J was trimmed by 2 bases and V by 7 bases; bases with no gene match: 7. The CDR3 has 15 residues. CDR3 loop: CASTWTSGSPYEQYF. DNA of the CDR3: TGTGCCAGCACCTGGACTAGCGGGTCCCCCTACGAGCAGTACTTC.

The rearrangement uses TRBV9 and TRBJ2-1; 10 bases agree with TRBD1. The CDR3 extends over 17 amino acids. V was clipped by 1 base and J by 7 bases; unmatched bases: 11. Germline V CDR1 and CDR2: SGDLS, YYNGEE. In DNA, the CDR3 is TGTGCCAGCAGCGTAATACCCGGGACAGGGGCTAGGAATGAGCAGTTCTTC. It yields the protein CASSVIPGTGARNEQFF.

The chain carries TRBV11-3 and TRBJ2-7; 13 positions match TRBD2. Per germline, CDR1 SGHNT and CDR2 YENEEA. V lost 1 base, J lost 2 bases, and 5 bases stayed unmatched. The CDR3 sequence is 17 residues long. The CDR3 protein is CASSLVGTSGATYEQYF. CDR3 bases: TGTGCCAGCAGCTTAGTCGGGACTAGCGGGGCTACCTACGAGCAGTACTTC.

The CDR3 sequence: CASSEEWSLNTEAFF. In DNA, the CDR3 is TGTGCCAGCAGTGAAGAGTGGAGTCTGAACACTGAAGCTTTCTTT. The chain recombines TRBV6-1 with TRBJ1-1; D not resolved. CDR1 is MNHNS, CDR2 SASEGT, per germline. The CDR3 has 15 amino acids. V was shortened by 1 base and J by 0 bases, with 9 bases between the two germline ends.

V gene TRBV4-3 combines with J gene TRBJ1-2; D gene uncertain. This CDR3 has 14 amino acids. Germline values: CDR1 LGHNA, CDR2 YSLEER. The V gene lost 0 bases and the J gene lost 2 bases, with 7 bases spanning the gap. The CDR3 is CASSQDRRNYGYTF. CDR3 DNA: TGCGCCAGCAGCCAAGACAGGCGAAACTATGGCTACACCTTC.

In this sample, this clone turned up a few times. The chain links TRBV9 to TRBJ2-1; TRBD2 aligns across 12 bases. Per the germline V gene, CDR1 is SGDLS and CDR2 is YYNGEE. The CDR3 covers 16 residues. The V and J ends lost 0 bases and 5 bases, in that order; junction bases with no gene match: 3. CDR3 nucleotide sequence: TGTGCCAGCAGCGTAGGGTCTAGCGGGGGGGACAATGAGCAGTTCTTC. Amino acids: CASSVGSSGGDNEQFF.

The genes are TRBV5-5 and TRBJ2-1, with no clear D. This CDR3 has 14 amino acids. Trimming shortened V by 1 base and J by 8 bases, and 13 bases separated the two germline ends. Germline loops: CDR1 SGHKS, CDR2 YYEKEE (reference sequence). The CDR3 nucleotides are TGTGCCAGCAGCTTGAATTACGTCCTGCATGAGCAGTTCTTC. As protein: CASSLNYVLHEQFF.

About this clone: One end of the junction fails to match germline, which may point to a read error. This sample includes further DNA sequences coding for the same CDR3. V is TRBV7-8 and J is TRBJ2-3; TRBD2 might be the D (6 bases). CDR3 length equals 15 residues. The germline V gene encodes CDR1 SGHVS and CDR2 FQNEAQ. CDR3 bases: TGCGCCAGCAGCTTAGGGGCATCGGGGGCAGATACGCAGTATTTT. The encoded protein is CASSLGASGADTQYF.

The chain combines TRBV27 with TRBJ2-3, with D possibly matching TRBD2 (6 bases). Per germline, CDR1 MNHEY and CDR2 SMNVEV (reference sequence). The V and J ends lost 6 bases and 0 bases respectively, with 10 bases between them. The CDR3 is 14 amino acids. As DNA, the CDR3 is TGTGCCAGCAGGTTAGCGGTTAGCACAGATACGCAGTATTTT. Amino acids: CASRLAVSTDTQYF.

This clone was detected only a few times. The chain combines TRBV10-3 with TRBJ1-1; weak D call: TRBD1 (6 bases). V lost 0 bases to trimming and J lost 4 bases, with 12 bases between them. Germline V gene sequence: CDR1 ENHRY, CDR2 SYGVKD. The CDR3 loop spans 15 amino acids. CDR3 loop: CAISESKQGFTEAFF. CDR3 DNA: TGTGCCATCAGTGAGTCGAAGCAGGGGTTCACTGAAGCTTTCTTT.

V is TRBV7-9 and J is TRBJ2-7, with D unclear. V was shortened by 0 bases and J by 3 bases, with 3 bases between the two germline ends. CDR1 SEHNR and CDR2 FQNEAQ come from the germline V gene (reference sequence). This CDR3 has 12 amino acids. The CDR3 DNA is TGTGCCAGCAGCTTAGCCGACTACGAGCAGTACTTC. It translates to CASSLADYEQYF. The full variable domain, its missing parts supplied by reference TRBV7-9 and TRBJ2-7, is DTGVSQNPRHKITKRGQNVTFRCDPISEHNRLYWYRQTLGQGPEFLTYFQNEAQLEKSRLLSDRFSAERPKGSFSTLEIQRTEQGDSAMYLCASSLADYEQYFGPGTRLTVT.

The J gene is TRBJ2-2, the V gene TRBV6-5, with D hard to call. This CDR3 contains 13 residues. Per the germline V gene, CDR1 is MNHEY and CDR2 is SVGAGI. V lost 2 bases and J lost 6, with 7 bases in between. The CDR3 loop is CASSYGPPGELFF. CDR3 DNA: TGTGCCAGCAGTTACGGCCCCCCCGGGGAGCTGTTTTTT.